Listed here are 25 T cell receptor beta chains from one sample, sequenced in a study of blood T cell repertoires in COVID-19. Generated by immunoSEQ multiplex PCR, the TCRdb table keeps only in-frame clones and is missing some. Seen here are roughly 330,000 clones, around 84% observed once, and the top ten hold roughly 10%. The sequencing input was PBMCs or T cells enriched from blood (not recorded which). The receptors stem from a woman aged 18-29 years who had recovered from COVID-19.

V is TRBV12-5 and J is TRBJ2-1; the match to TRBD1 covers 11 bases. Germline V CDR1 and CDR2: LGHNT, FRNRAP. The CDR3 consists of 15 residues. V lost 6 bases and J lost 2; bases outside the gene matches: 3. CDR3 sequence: CASGRGQGAYNEQFF. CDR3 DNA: TGTGCTAGTGGCCGGGGACAGGGGGCCTACAATGAGCAGTTCTTC.

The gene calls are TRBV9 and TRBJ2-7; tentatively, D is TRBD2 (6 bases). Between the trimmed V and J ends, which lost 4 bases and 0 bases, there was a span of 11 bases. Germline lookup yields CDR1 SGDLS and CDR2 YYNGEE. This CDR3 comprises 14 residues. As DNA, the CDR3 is TGTGCCAGCAGCTGGGACGGGAGCTCCTACGAGCAGTACTTC. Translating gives CASSWDGSSYEQYF. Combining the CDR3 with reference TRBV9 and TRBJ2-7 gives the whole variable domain DSGVTQTPKHLITATGQRVTLRCSPRSGDLSVYWYQQSLDQGLQFLIQYYNGEERAKGNILERFSAQQFPDLHSELNLSSLELGDSALYFCASSWDGSSYEQYFGPGTRLTVT.

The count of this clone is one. Written as DNA, the CDR3 is TGTGCCAGCAGCTACGGGACATCTAACTATGGCTACACCTTC. This codes for CASSYGTSNYGYTF. The V and J genes are TRBV5-8 and TRBJ1-2; D may be TRBD1 (6 bases). V was cut by 3 bases and J by 0 bases, with 9 bases left in between. This CDR3 spans 14 amino acids. Per the germline V gene, CDR1 is SGHTS and CDR2 is YDEGEE.

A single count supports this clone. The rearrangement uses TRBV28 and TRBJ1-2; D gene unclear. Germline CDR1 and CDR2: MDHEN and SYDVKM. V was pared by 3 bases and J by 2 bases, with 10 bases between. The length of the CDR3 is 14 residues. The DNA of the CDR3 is TGTGCCAGCAGTTTGTTACGGGAAAACTATGGCTACACCTTC. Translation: CASSLLRENYGYTF.

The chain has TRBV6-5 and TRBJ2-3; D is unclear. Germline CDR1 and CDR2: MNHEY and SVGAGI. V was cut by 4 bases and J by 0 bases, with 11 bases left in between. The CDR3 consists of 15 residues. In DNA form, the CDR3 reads TGTGCCAGCAGTTTGAAGCAGGCAAGCACAGATACGCAGTATTTT. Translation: CASSLKQASTDTQYF.

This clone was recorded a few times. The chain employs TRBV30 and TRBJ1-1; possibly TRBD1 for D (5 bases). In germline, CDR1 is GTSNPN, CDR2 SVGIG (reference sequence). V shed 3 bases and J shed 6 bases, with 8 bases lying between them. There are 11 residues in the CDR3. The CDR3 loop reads CAWRRGAEAFF. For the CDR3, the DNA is TGTGCCTGGAGGCGGGGGGCTGAAGCTTTCTTT.

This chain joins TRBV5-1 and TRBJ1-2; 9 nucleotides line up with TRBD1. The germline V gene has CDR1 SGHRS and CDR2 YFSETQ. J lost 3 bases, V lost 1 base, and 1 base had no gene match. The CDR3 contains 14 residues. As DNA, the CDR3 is TGCGCCAGCAGCTTGACAGGGGGCCACTATGGCTACACCTTC. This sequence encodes CASSLTGGHYGYTF. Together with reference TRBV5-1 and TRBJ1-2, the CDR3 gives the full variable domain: KAGVTQTPRYLIKTRGQQVTLSCSPISGHRSVSWYQQTPGQGLQFLFEYFSETQRNKGNFPGRFSGRQFSNSRSEMNVSTLELGDSALYLCASSLTGGHYGYTFGSGTRLTVV.

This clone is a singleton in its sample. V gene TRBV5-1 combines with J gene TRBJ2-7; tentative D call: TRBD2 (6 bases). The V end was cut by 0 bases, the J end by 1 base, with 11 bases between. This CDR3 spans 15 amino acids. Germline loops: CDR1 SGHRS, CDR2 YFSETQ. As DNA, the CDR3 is TGCGCCAGCAGCTTGGGACTAGTGGTTTCCTACGAGCAGTACTTC. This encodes CASSLGLVVSYEQYF.

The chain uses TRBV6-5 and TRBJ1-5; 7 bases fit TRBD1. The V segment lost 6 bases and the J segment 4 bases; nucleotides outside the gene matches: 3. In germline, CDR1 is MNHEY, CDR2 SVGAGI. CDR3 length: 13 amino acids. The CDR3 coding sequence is TGTGCCAGCAGGCACAGGGGTAATCAGCCCCAGCATTTT. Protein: CASRHRGNQPQHF.

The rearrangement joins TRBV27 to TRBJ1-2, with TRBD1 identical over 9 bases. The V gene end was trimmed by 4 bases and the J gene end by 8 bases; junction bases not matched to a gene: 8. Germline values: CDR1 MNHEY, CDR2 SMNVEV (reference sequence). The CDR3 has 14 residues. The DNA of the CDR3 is TGTGCCAGCAGTTCGCACGGGACAGGGAAGGGCTACACCTTC. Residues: CASSSHGTGKGYTF.

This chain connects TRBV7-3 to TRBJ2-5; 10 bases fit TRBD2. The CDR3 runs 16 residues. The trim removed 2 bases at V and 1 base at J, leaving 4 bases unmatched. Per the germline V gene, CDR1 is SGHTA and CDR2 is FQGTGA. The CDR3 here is CASSLVAGGPQETQYF. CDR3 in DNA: TGTGCCAGCAGCTTAGTAGCGGGAGGCCCCCAAGAGACCCAGTACTTC.

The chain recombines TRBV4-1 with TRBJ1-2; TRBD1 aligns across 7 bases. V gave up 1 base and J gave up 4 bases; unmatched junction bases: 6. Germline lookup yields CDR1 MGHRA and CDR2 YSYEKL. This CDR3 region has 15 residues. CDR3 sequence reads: CASSQGQGGSYGYTF. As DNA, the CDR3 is TGCGCCAGCAGCCAAGGACAGGGTGGAAGCTATGGCTACACCTTC.

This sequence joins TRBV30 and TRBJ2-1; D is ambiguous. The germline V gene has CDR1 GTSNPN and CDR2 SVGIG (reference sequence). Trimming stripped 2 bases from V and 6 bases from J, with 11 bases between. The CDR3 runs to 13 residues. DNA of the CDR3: TGTGCCTGGAGTAGATCTCCGAGCAATGAGCAGTTCTTC. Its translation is CAWSRSPSNEQFF.

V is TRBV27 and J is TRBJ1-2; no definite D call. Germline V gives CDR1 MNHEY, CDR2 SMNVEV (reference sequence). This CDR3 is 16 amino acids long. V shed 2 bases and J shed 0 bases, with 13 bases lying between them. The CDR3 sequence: CASSLTGLPSNYGYTF. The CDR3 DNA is TGTGCCAGCAGTTTAACGGGTCTTCCTTCTAACTATGGCTACACCTTC.

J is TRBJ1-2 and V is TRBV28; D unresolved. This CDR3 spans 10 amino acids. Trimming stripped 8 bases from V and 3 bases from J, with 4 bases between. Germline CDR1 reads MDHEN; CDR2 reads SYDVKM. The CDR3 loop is CASRDYGYTF. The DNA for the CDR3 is TGTGCCAGCCGAGACTATGGCTACACCTTC.

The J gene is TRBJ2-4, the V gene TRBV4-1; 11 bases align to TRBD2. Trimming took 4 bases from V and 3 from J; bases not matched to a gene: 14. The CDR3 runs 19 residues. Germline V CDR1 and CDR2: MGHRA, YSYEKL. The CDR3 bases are TGCGCCAGCAGCCTCCGAGTTAGCGGGGGGGAAAATAGCAAAAACATTCAGTACTTC. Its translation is CASSLRVSGGENSKNIQYF.

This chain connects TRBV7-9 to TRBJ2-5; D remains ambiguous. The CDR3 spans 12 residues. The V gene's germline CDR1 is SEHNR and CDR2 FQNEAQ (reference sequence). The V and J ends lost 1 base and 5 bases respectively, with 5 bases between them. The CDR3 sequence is CASSLDGETQYF. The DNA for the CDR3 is TGTGCCAGCAGCTTAGACGGGGAGACCCAGTACTTC.

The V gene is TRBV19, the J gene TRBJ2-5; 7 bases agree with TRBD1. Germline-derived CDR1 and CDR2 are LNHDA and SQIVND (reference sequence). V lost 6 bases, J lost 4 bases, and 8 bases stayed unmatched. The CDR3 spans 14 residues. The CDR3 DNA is TGTGCCAGTAGCACGACAGGGTCTGGAGAGACCCAGTACTTC. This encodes CASSTTGSGETQYF.

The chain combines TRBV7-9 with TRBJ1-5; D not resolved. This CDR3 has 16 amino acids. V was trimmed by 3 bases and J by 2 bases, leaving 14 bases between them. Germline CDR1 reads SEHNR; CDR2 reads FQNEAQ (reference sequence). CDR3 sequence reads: CASSFTSRSGNQPQHF. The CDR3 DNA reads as TGTGCCAGCAGCTTTACCTCGAGGTCCGGCAATCAGCCCCAGCATTTT.

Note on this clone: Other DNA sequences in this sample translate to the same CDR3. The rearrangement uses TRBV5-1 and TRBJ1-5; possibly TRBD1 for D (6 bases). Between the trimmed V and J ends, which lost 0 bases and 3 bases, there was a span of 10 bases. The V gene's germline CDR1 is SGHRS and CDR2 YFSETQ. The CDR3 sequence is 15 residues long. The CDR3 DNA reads TGCGCCAGCAGCTTGGAGGACAGTTCCAATCAGCCCCAGCATTTT. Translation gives CASSLEDSSNQPQHF.

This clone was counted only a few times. The CDR3 nucleotides are TGTGCCAGCAGTGTCCAGGGGATGAGTGAAAAACTGTTTTTT. Its translation: CASSVQGMSEKLFF. The V call is TRBV2, the J call TRBJ1-4, with D tentatively TRBD1 (6 bases). Germline V CDR1 and CDR2: SNHLY, FYNNEI. This CDR3 has 14 amino acids. The V and J ends lost 4 bases and 7 bases respectively, with 13 bases between them. Full variable domain (outside the CDR3, taken from reference TRBV2 and TRBJ1-4): EPEVTQTPSHQVTQMGQEVILRCVPISNHLYFYWYRQILGQKVEFLVSFYNNEISEKSEIFDDQFSVERPDGSNFTLKIRSTKLEDSAMYFCASSVQGMSEKLFFGSGTQLSVL.

The CDR3, as DNA: TGTGCCAGCAGTGAACAAGCACAGTTCCTTTTTTCACCCCTCCACTTT. This gives the protein CASSEQAQFLFSPLHF. The chain couples TRBV2 to TRBJ1-6; D is unresolved. From germline, CDR1 is SNHLY and CDR2 FYNNEI. The CDR3 is 16 amino acids. V dropped 2 bases and J dropped 9 bases, with 17 bases sitting between them.

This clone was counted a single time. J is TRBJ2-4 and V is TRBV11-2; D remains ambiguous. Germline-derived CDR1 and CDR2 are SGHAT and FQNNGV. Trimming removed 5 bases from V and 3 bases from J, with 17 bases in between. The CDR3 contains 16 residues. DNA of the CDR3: TGTGCCAGCAGCCCCACCACGGGTCTGAGCAAAAACATTCAGTACTTC. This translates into CASSPTTGLSKNIQYF.

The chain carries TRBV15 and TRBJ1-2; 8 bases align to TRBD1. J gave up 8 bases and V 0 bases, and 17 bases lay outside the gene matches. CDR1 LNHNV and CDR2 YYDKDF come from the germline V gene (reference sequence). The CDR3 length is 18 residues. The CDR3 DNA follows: TGTGCCACCAGCAGAGATCTCTCAGGGGGCGCGGGCTTCTCGGGCTACACCTTC. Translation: CATSRDLSGGAGFSGYTF.

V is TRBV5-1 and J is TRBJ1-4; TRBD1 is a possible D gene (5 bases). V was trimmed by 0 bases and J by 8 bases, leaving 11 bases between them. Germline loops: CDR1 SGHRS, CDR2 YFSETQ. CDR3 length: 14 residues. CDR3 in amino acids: CASSLGQQEEKLFF. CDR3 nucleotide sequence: TGCGCCAGCAGCTTGGGACAGCAAGAGGAAAAACTGTTTTTT.